The 12 T cell receptor beta chains listed next were all sequenced from one sample in a study of cytomegalovirus exposure and HLA in healthy donors. PCR used 60 Vbeta primers and 13 Jbeta primers. Clones were read by immunoSEQ multiplex PCR, and TCRdb kept only the in-frame ones, dropping some. This table has 50,000 to 55,000 clones, around 81% appearing once. Material: PBMCs. Receptors were obtained from a boy aged 5-17 years in good health and CMV-seropositive.

The chain joins TRBV6-5 to TRBJ2-1; the D gene is possibly TRBD1 (5 bases). Germline-derived CDR1 and CDR2 are MNHEY and SVGAGI. This CDR3 contains 14 residues. Trimming cost V 0 bases and J 9 bases, with 12 bases left between them. CDR3 sequence (DNA): TGTGCCAGCAGTTACTCCCAGGGTTCGGGTGAGCAGTTCTTC. Encoded protein: CASSYSQGSGEQFF.

A single count supports this clone. The V and J genes are TRBV10-3 and TRBJ2-1, with 9 bases lining up with TRBD2. CDR3 length: 16 residues. Trimming removed 6 bases from V and 5 bases from J; junction bases left unmatched: 11. Germline CDR1 reads ENHRY; CDR2 reads SYGVKD. The CDR3 sequence: CAIRDVVAGVHNEQFF. The CDR3 DNA is TGTGCCATCAGGGATGTGGTAGCGGGGGTCCACAATGAGCAGTTCTTC.

CDR3 in DNA: TGTGCCAGCAGAGCAAGTTCTGATACGCAGTATTTT. Its translation is CASRASSDTQYF. The chain carries TRBV6-5 and TRBJ2-3; D not certain. Germline CDR1 is MNHEY and CDR2 is SVGAGI. Trimming left V 6 bases short and J 6 bases short, with 10 bases between. CDR3 length: 12 amino acids.

The chain is built from TRBV9 and TRBJ2-3, with D tentatively TRBD1 (5 bases). From germline, CDR1 is SGDLS and CDR2 YYNGEE. CDR3 size: 14 residues. The V end was cut by 0 bases, the J end by 2 bases, with 7 bases between. CDR3: CASSVEGSTDTQYF. DNA for the CDR3: TGTGCCAGCAGCGTAGAGGGGTCCACAGATACGCAGTATTTT.

The chain recombines TRBV2 with TRBJ2-3; maybe TRBD1 (6 bases). This CDR3 contains 13 residues. V lost 9 bases to trimming and J lost 0 bases, with 10 bases between them. Per the germline V gene, CDR1 is SNHLY and CDR2 is FYNNEI. The CDR3 here is CASGGVSTDTQYF. In nucleotides, the CDR3 is TGTGCCAGTGGGGGCGTAAGCACAGATACGCAGTATTTT.

The V call is TRBV5-1, the J call TRBJ2-5, with TRBD2 matching over 13 bases. Germline V lookup: CDR1 SGHRS, CDR2 YFSETQ. This CDR3 is 17 amino acids long. Germline trimming cut 2 bases from V and 5 bases from J; bases unmatched to any gene: 9. The CDR3 region has the DNA TGCGCCAGCAGCTTCGATACTAGCGGGGGGGCTCTGGAGACCCAGTACTTC. The encoded protein is CASSFDTSGGALETQYF.

V gene TRBV6-5 combines with J gene TRBJ2-7; TRBD1 agrees at 9 bases. Per the germline V gene, CDR1 is MNHEY and CDR2 is SVGAGI. Trimming cost V 6 bases and J 3 bases; bases outside gene matches: 6. The length of the CDR3 is 14 residues. In nucleotides, the CDR3 is TGTGCCAGCAGAGCCGGGACAGGGCACTACGAGCAGTACTTC. Amino acids: CASRAGTGHYEQYF.

The V gene is TRBV4-1, the J gene TRBJ2-7; possible D gene TRBD1, 5 bases. Germline loops: CDR1 MGHRA, CDR2 YSYEKL. Trimming removed 1 base at V and 4 bases at J, with 11 bases between. This CDR3 spans 14 amino acids. The CDR3 bases are TGCGCCAGCAGCCAAGGAAGGGGCGGTTACGAGCAGTACTTC. Amino acids: CASSQGRGGYEQYF.

This chain uses TRBV7-9 with TRBJ2-7, with TRBD2 as a possible D gene (5 bases). The CDR3 extends over 15 amino acids. The V end was cut by 5 bases, the J end by 4 bases, with 18 bases between. CDR1 is SEHNR, CDR2 FQNEAQ, per germline (reference sequence). The CDR3 nucleotides are TGTGCCAGCAGCCCCCTGGAAGGAGGAGGATACGAGCAGTACTTC. Its translation is CASSPLEGGGYEQYF.

This clone was picked up a small number of times. V is TRBV14 and J is TRBJ2-5; weak D call: TRBD2 (5 bases). Near its end, the DNA agrees better with TRBJ2-7, so the J call may be wrong. The germline V gene encodes CDR1 SGHDN and CDR2 FVKESK. There are 13 residues in the CDR3. DNA of the CDR3: TGTGCCAGCAGCCACGGACTGGTCTACGAGCAGTACTTC. Translating it yields CASSHGLVYEQYF.

The chain carries TRBV11-2 and TRBJ2-5, with TRBD2 identical over 7 bases. V dropped 3 bases and J dropped 2; count of bases not matched to a gene: 3. The CDR3 extends over 14 amino acids. Germline V gene lookup returns CDR1 SGHAT and CDR2 FQNNGV. The CDR3 bases are TGTGCCAGCAGCTTTCGGGGGGTTCAAGAGACCCAGTACTTC. Its translation: CASSFRGVQETQYF. Full variable domain (rest looked up from reference TRBV11-2 and TRBJ2-5): EAGVAQSPRYKIIEKRQSVAFWCNPISGHATLYWYQQILGQGPKLLIQFQNNGVVDDSQLPKDRFSAERLKGVDSTLKIQPAKLEDSAVYLCASSFRGVQETQYFGPGTRLLVL.

This clone was observed a handful of times. The chain joins TRBV5-6 to TRBJ2-1, with D perhaps matching TRBD1 (5 bases). V gave up 3 bases and J gave up 9 bases, with 7 bases separating them. Per germline, CDR1 SGHDT and CDR2 YYEEEE. CDR3 length: 11 residues. CDR3 DNA sequence: TGTGCCAGCAGCTGGACATCTGAGCAGTTCTTC. Translating gives CASSWTSEQFF.